These T cell receptor beta chains were read from a single sample in a study of CD8 T cells in Susac syndrome. MiXCR was run by TCRdb on the immunoSEQ multiplex PCR reads, yielding one entry per CDR3 protein. Of about 50,000 distinct CDR3 sequences in the sample, approximately 93% were seen once. The sample consisted of CD8+ T cells from PBMCs. These receptors were obtained from a human donor with multiple sclerosis. CDR3s include the opening cysteine and the closing phenylalanine or tryptophan. Clone sizes are given selectively: once, few, many, or a class where the clone is expanded.

abundance,v_gene,CDR3aa
-,TRBV27,CASSFNRGSSYEQYF
-,TRBV19,CASSYTTDYGYTF
-,TRBV27,CASSWERTGGFEAFF
-,TRBV7-8,CASSLTIYGGTTYNEQFF
-,TRBV7-9,CASSSGIGYGYTF
-,TRBV28,CASSLVMADTQYF
-,TRBV15,CATSRDMMSSYNSPLHF
-,TRBV24-1,CATSDLFMVDHSYEQYF
-,TRBV6-5,CASSYSAEGTEAFF
-,TRBV10-1,CASSEGNSGRAGDTQYF
-,TRBV14,CASSLTGSSYNEQFF
-,TRBV30,CAWVLGWENYGYTF
-,TRBV3-1,CASSQQGTSGGLSTDTQYF
-,TRBV15,CATSTGRPDTQYF
-,TRBV28,CASSGVILNTGELFF
-,TRBV27,CASSYGDTDTQYF
-,TRBV29-1,CSVDSRGSGTEAFF
-,TRBV20-1,CSAPSRGASTDTQYF
-,TRBV28,CASSREGGRPAGEQYF
-,TRBV7-6,CASSWTSGANVLTF
once,TRBV13,CASSLFSYNEQFF
-,TRBV19,CASSIGADYSNQPQHF
-,TRBV4-2,CASSQEPGGPYEQYF
-,TRBV30,CACQKIQNTEAFF
-,TRBV6-5,CASSYSGQGQIAEAFF
-,TRBV7-6,CASSPTTSGGADEQFF
once,TRBV29-1,CSVDEGLAEAFF
-,TRBV7-3,CASSPLPADYGYTF
-,TRBV6-5,CASSYGRAGQGMNTEAFF
-,TRBV12-3/TRBV12-4,CASSASSGNTEAFF
-,TRBV20-1,CSARDLYLSGNTIYF
-,TRBV25-1,CASSPLTGSEETQYF
-,TRBV6-5,CASSGGQEGNQPQHF
-,TRBV19,CASSPSAGGSYEQFF
-,TRBV2,CATAGQGAIYGYTF
-,TRBV19,CASSMVRELFF
-,TRBV13,CASSSASGTANTEAFF
-,TRBV10-3,CAISDPGMLENIQYF
-,TRBV7-9,CASSLRGARNTGELFF
-,TRBV15,CATSGVSNQPQHF
-,TRBV7-9,CASGAGSNQPQHF
-,TRBV15,CATSPTPEGNQPQHF
-,TRBV12-1,CASSPFPRDRENRPQHF